These 11 T cell receptor beta chains were all obtained from the same sample, sequenced in a study of shared clonotypes between healthy human individuals. Naive CD8 cells comprised CD45RO-negative, CCR7-positively selected cells, excluding terminally differentiated effector memory CD45RA+ cells. Measured with immunoSEQ multiplex PCR; TCRdb has only the in-frame clones, and not every one. This sample has some 800,000 clones; approximately 92% occur once, and the top ten carry around 24%. Sequenced input: naive CD8+ T cells sorted from blood. The receptors come from a man aged 30 to 39 in good health.

The CDR3 reads CASSFKSLEQYF. In DNA, the CDR3 is TGTGCCAGCAGCTTTAAGTCTCTCGAGCAGTACTTC. The V gene is TRBV13, the J gene TRBJ2-7; D not resolved. Germline V gives CDR1 PRHDT, CDR2 FYEKMQ (reference sequence). V was shortened by 3 bases and J by 6 bases, with 9 bases between the two germline ends. CDR3 length: 12 residues.

The V call is TRBV28, the J call TRBJ1-1; D possibly corresponds to TRBD1 (6 bases). Germline-derived CDR1 and CDR2 are MDHEN and SYDVKM. V was clipped by 2 bases and J by 10 bases, with 14 bases between them. This CDR3 comprises 13 residues. CDR3 sequence: CASSLGPGVLAFF. CDR3 DNA sequence: TGTGCCAGCAGTTTAGGGCCAGGGGTTTTAGCTTTCTTT. The variable domain in full, completed from reference TRBV28 and TRBJ1-1, reads DVKVTQSSRYLVKRTGEKVFLECVQDMDHENMFWYRQDPGLGLRLIYFSYDVKMKEKGDIPEGYSVSREKKERFSLILESASTNQTSMYLCASSLGPGVLAFFGQGTRLTVV.

The CDR3: CASSSIQGTNEKLFF. The CDR3 coding sequence is TGTGCCAGCAGCTCGATACAGGGTACTAATGAAAAACTGTTTTTT. The chain is built from TRBV7-9 and TRBJ1-4, with a possible D match to TRBD1 (6 bases). The CDR3 extends over 15 amino acids. CDR1 and CDR2 (germline): SEHNR, FQNEAQ (reference sequence). V lost 4 bases to trimming and J lost 2 bases, with 11 bases between them.

This chain joins TRBV5-5 and TRBJ2-7, with a weak D call TRBD1 (6 bases). The germline V gene has CDR1 SGHKS and CDR2 YYEKEE (reference sequence). The CDR3 runs to 14 residues. The V end was cut by 3 bases, the J end by 3 bases, with 13 bases between. This chain's CDR3 is CASSWGTNRYEQYF. The CDR3 region has the DNA TGTGCCAGCAGCTGGGGGACAAACCGCTACGAGCAGTACTTC.

The V and J genes are TRBV6-5 and TRBJ2-1; 8 bases map to TRBD2. CDR1 MNHEY and CDR2 SVGAGI come from the germline V gene. V gave up 4 bases and J gave up 10 bases; unmatched junction bases: 12. The CDR3 is 15 amino acids. The CDR3 DNA reads TGTGCCAGCAGTTTTAGGCCTAGCGGGCCCCAAGAGCAGTTCTTC. Protein: CASSFRPSGPQEQFF.

This chain joins TRBV4-1 and TRBJ2-3, with D possibly being TRBD1 (6 bases). The CDR3 sequence is 17 residues long. Trimming pared 0 bases from V and 4 bases from J, leaving 17 bases between. Germline V gives CDR1 MGHRA, CDR2 YSYEKL. The CDR3 spells CASSQDRDTDSPDTQYF. The CDR3 DNA follows: TGCGCCAGCAGCCAAGATAGGGACACAGACTCCCCAGATACGCAGTATTTT.

J is TRBJ1-2 and V is TRBV4-3; no clear D gene. Per germline, CDR1 LGHNA and CDR2 YSLEER. The CDR3 length is 15 residues. Trimming shortened V by 0 bases and J by 0 bases, and 8 bases separated the two germline ends. Here the CDR3 reads CASSQDLFANYGYTF. In DNA, the CDR3 is TGCGCCAGCAGCCAAGATCTTTTCGCTAACTATGGCTACACCTTC.

A remark on this clone: Distinct nucleotide sequences in the sample also encode this CDR3. The V gene is TRBV28, the J gene TRBJ1-1; D possibly corresponds to TRBD1 (6 bases). The V gene's germline CDR1 is MDHEN and CDR2 SYDVKM. Deletions cut 6 bases from V and 1 base from J, with 12 bases between. The CDR3 length is 14 residues. Here the CDR3 reads CASSLTGTNTEAFF. The CDR3 DNA follows: TGTGCCAGCAGCCTAACAGGGACGAACACTGAAGCTTTCTTT.

The table lists this clone with a count of one. The chain uses TRBV28 and TRBJ2-7; the D gene is possibly TRBD1 (9 bases). Germline loops: CDR1 MDHEN, CDR2 SYDVKM. V dropped 5 bases and J dropped 1 base, with 18 bases sitting between them. The CDR3 is made up of 16 amino acids. CDR3 region: CASSLIAGTGSYEQYF. For the CDR3, the DNA is TGTGCCAGCAGTCTGATAGCGGGGACAGGGTCCTACGAGCAGTACTTC.

V gene TRBV9 combines with J gene TRBJ2-6; D is uncertain. CDR1 and CDR2 (germline): SGDLS, YYNGEE. The V end was cut by 6 bases, the J end by 2 bases, with 6 bases between. This CDR3 has 13 residues. The CDR3 coding sequence is TGTGCCAGCACCCCGGCTGGGGCCAACGTCCTGACTTTC. The encoded protein is CASTPAGANVLTF. Filled out from reference TRBV9 and TRBJ2-6, the complete variable domain reads DSGVTQTPKHLITATGQRVTLRCSPRSGDLSVYWYQQSLDQGLQFLIQYYNGEERAKGNILERFSAQQFPDLHSELNLSSLELGDSALYFCASTPAGANVLTFGAGSRLTVL.

Comments on this clone: The sample carries other DNA sequences with the same CDR3. The V and J genes are TRBV13 and TRBJ2-7; TRBD1 aligns across 8 bases. This CDR3 region has 14 residues. Germline loops: CDR1 PRHDT, CDR2 FYEKMQ (reference sequence). V was clipped by 5 bases and J by 5 bases; unmatched bases: 8. The CDR3 protein is CASSLGQGSDEQYF. CDR3 coding DNA: TGTGCCAGCAGCCTCGGACAGGGTAGCGACGAGCAGTACTTC.